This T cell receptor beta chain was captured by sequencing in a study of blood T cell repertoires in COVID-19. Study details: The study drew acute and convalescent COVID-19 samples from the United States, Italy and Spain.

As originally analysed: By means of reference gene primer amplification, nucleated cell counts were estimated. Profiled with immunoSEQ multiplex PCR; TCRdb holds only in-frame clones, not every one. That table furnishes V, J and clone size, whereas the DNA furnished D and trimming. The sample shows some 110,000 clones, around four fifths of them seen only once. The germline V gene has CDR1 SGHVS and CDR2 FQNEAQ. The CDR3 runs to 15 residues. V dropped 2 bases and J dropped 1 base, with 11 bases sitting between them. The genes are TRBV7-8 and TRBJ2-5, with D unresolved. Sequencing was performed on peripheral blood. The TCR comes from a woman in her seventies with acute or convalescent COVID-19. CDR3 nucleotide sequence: TGTGCCAGCAGCTTACGTATCTCTATCCAAGAGACCCAGTACTTC. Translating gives CASSLRISIQETQYF. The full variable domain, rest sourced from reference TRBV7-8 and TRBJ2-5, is GAGVSQSPRYKVAKRGQDVALRCDPISGHVSLFWYQQALGQGPEFLTYFQNEAQLDKSGLPSDRFFAERPEGSVSTLKIQRTQQEDSAVYLCASSLRISIQETQYFGPGTRLLVL.